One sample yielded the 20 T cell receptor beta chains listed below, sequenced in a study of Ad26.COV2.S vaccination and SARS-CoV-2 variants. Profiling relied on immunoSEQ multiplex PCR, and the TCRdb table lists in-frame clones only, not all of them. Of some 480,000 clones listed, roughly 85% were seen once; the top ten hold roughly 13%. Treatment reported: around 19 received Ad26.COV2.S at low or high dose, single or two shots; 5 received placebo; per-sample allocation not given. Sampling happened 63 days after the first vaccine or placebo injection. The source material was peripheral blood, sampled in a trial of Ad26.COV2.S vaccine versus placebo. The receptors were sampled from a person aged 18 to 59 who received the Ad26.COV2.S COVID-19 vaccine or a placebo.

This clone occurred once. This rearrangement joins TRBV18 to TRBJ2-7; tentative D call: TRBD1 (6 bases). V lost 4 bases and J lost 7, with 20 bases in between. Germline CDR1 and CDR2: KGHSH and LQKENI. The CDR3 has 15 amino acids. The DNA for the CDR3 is TGTGCCAGCTCACTGACCGGGACATCCCAAGGGGAGCAGTACTTC. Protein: CASSLTGTSQGEQYF.

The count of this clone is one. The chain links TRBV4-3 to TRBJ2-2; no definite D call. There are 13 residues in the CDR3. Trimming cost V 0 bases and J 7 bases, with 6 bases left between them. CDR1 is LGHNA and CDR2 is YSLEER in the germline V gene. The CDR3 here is CASSQDFLGELFF. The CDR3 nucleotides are TGCGCCAGCAGCCAAGATTTTCTCGGGGAGCTGTTTTTT.

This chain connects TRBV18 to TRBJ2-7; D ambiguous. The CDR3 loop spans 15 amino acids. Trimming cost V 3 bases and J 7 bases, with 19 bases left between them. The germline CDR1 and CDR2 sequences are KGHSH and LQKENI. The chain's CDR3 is CASSPRQRAQLEQYF. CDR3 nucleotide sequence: TGTGCCAGCTCACCCCGCCAACGCGCCCAGCTAGAGCAGTACTTC. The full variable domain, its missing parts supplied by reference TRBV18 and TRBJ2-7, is NAGVMQNPRHLVRRRGQEARLRCSPMKGHSHVYWYRQLPEEGLKFMVYLQKENIIDESGMPKERFSAEFPKEGPSILRIQQVVRGDSAAYFCASSPRQRAQLEQYFGPGTRLTVT.

DNA of the CDR3: TGTGCCAGCAGTAAGGACGCCCATCCTGGAAACACCATATATTTT. It is translated as CASSKDAHPGNTIYF. The chain joins TRBV2 to TRBJ1-3, with D hard to call. This CDR3 has 15 residues. Germline CDR1 SNHLY, CDR2 FYNNEI. V lost 5 bases, J lost 2 bases, and 13 bases lay in between.

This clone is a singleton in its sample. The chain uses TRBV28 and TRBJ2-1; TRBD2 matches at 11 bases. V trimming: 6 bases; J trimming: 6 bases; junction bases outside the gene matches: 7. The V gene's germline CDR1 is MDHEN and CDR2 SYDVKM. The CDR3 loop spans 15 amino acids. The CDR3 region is CASSPVAGGGNEQFF. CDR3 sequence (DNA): TGTGCCAGCAGCCCCGTAGCGGGAGGGGGCAATGAGCAGTTCTTC.

Here the CDR3 DNA reads TGTGCCAGCAGCCCGGGACAGCAGCTCTCCTACGAGCAGTACTTC. Translating gives CASSPGQQLSYEQYF. The V call is TRBV7-9, the J call TRBJ2-7; 7 nucleotides line up with TRBD1. V shed 5 bases and J 0 bases; nucleotides not matched to a gene: 7. Germline CDR1 reads SEHNR; CDR2 reads FQNEAQ (reference sequence). The CDR3 has 15 amino acids.

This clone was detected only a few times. The CDR3 nucleotides read TGTGCCAGCAGCCCAACCCGGGTAGCGGCCCTGGAGGGATACACCGGGGAGCTGTTTTTT. Its translation: CASSPTRVAALEGYTGELFF. The chain is built from TRBV9 and TRBJ2-2; the D gene is possibly TRBD2 (6 bases). This CDR3 spans 20 amino acids. Deletions cut 4 bases from V and 3 bases from J, with 28 bases between. Per the germline V gene, CDR1 is SGDLS and CDR2 is YYNGEE.

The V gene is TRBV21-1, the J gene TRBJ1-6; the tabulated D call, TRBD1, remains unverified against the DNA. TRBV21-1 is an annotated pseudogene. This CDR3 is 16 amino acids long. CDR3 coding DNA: TGTGCCAGCACCCCACAGGCGAGGTCCTATAATTCACCCCTCCACTTT. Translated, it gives CASTPQARSYNSPLHF.

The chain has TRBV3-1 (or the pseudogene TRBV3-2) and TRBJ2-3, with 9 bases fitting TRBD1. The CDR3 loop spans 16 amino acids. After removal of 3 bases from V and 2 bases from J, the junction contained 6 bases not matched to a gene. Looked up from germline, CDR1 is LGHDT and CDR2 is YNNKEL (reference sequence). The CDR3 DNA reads TGTGCCAGCAGCCAGTCCGGGACAGGGACCACAGATACGCAGTATTTT. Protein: CASSQSGTGTTDTQYF.

In DNA, the CDR3 is TGCAGCGTTGGCCCGGACACTTCTAACTATGGCTACACCTTC. The encoded protein is CSVGPDTSNYGYTF. The chain is built from TRBV29-1 and TRBJ1-2, with D tentatively TRBD1 (5 bases). The CDR3 is 14 amino acids. Trimming cost V 4 bases and J 0 bases, with 12 bases left between them. In germline, CDR1 is SQVTM, CDR2 ANQGSEA.

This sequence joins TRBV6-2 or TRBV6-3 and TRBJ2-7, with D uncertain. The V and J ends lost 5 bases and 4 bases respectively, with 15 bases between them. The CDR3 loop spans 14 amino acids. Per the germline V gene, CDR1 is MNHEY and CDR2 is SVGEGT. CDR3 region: CASSRSPGLYEQYF. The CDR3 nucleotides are TGTGCCAGCAGTCGCAGCCCGGGTCTTTACGAGCAGTACTTC.

The CDR3 protein is CASSSGLAGGAYEQYF. CDR3 nucleotides: TGTGCCAGCAGCTCCGGACTAGCGGGAGGGGCCTACGAGCAGTACTTC. The V and J genes are TRBV9 and TRBJ2-7; 15 nucleotides align to TRBD2. V trimming: 4 bases; J trimming: 2 bases; junction bases outside the gene matches: 4. The CDR3 loop spans 16 amino acids. Looked up from germline, CDR1 is SGDLS and CDR2 is YYNGEE.

In nucleotides, the CDR3 is TGTGCCAGCTCCCCGGCTTTCAATCAGCCCCAGCATTTT. Protein sequence: CASSPAFNQPQHF. This chain joins TRBV25-1 and TRBJ1-5; D ambiguous. This CDR3 is 13 amino acids long. Trimming removed 8 bases from V and 3 bases from J, with 11 bases in between. From germline, CDR1 is MGHDK and CDR2 SYGVNS.

The CDR3 nucleotides are TGTGCCAGCTCACCTGACGGACTGATCGGGGAGCTGTTTTTT. Encoded protein: CASSPDGLIGELFF. The rearrangement joins TRBV18 to TRBJ2-2, with D perhaps matching TRBD2 (5 bases). Germline loops: CDR1 KGHSH, CDR2 LQKENI. CDR3 length: 14 residues. V lost 3 bases to trimming and J lost 7 bases, with 12 bases between them.

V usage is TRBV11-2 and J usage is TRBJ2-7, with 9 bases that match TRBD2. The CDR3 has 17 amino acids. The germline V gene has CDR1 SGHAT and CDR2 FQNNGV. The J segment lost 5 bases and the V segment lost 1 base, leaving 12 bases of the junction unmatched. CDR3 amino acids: CASSLGVVASGTDEQYF. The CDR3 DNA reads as TGTGCCAGCAGCTTAGGGGTCGTGGCTAGCGGGACGGACGAGCAGTACTTC.

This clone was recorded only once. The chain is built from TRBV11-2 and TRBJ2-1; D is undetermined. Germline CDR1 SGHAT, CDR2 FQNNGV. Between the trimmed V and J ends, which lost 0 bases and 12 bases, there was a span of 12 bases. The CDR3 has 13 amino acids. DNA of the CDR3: TGTGCCAGCAGCTTAGATTCTAGGATCGGGCAGTTCTTC. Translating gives CASSLDSRIGQFF. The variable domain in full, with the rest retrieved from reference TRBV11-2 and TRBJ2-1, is EAGVAQSPRYKIIEKRQSVAFWCNPISGHATLYWYQQILGQGPKLLIQFQNNGVVDDSQLPKDRFSAERLKGVDSTLKIQPAKLEDSAVYLCASSLDSRIGQFFGPGTRLTVL.

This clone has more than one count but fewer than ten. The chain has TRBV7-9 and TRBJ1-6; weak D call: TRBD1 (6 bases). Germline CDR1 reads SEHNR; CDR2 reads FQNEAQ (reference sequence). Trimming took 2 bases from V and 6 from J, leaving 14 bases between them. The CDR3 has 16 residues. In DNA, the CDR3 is TGTGCCAGCAGCTTACTGTCAGGGGCGAGTAATTCACCCCTCCACTTT. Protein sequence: CASSLLSGASNSPLHF.

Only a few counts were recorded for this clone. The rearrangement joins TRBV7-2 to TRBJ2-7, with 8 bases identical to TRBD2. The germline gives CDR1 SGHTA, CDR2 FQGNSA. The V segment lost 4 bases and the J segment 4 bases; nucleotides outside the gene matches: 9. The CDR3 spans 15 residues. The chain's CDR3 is CASSSAAGGMYEQYF. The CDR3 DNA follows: TGTGCCAGCAGCTCCGCGGCGGGGGGAATGTACGAGCAGTACTTC.

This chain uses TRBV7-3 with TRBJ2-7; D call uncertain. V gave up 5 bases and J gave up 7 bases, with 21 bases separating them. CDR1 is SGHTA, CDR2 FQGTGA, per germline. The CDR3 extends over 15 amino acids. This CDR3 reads CASSVSPGFLSEQYF. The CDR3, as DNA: TGTGCCAGCAGCGTTTCCCCCGGTTTCTTGAGTGAGCAGTACTTC. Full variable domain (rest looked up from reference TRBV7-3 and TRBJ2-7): GAGVSQTPSNKVTEKGKYVELRCDPISGHTALYWYRQSLGQGPEFLIYFQGTGAADDSGLPNDRFFAVRPEGSVSTLKIQRTERGDSAVYLCASSVSPGFLSEQYFGPGTRLTVT.

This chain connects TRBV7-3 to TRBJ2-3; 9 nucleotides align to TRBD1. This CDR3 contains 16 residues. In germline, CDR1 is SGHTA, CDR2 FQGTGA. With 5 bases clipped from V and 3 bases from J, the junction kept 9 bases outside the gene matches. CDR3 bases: TGTGCCAGCAGCAAATCCGGGACAGGGTGGACAGATACGCAGTATTTT. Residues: CASSKSGTGWTDTQYF.